Shown below are 14 T cell receptor beta chains from a single sample sequenced in a study of blood T cell repertoires in COVID-19 (dated by TCRdb to about 2020). Library method: the immunoSEQ multiplex PCR assay. In its TCRdb copy, this immuneACCESS table keeps in-frame sequences only and misses some clones. Where compared with another copy, unresolved V genes explain less than half of these, and the others have no known cause. In all, the sample holds 300,000 to 350,000 clones, and 80% to 90% of those were seen once. The ten largest clones capture about 5% of the sample. Sequenced material: PBMCs or T cells enriched from blood (not recorded which). The receptors shown here come from a man younger than 40 who had recovered from COVID-19.

The chain carries TRBV28 and TRBJ2-7; 8 bases align to TRBD1. This CDR3 is 15 amino acids long. V shed 4 bases and J 2 bases; nucleotides not matched to a gene: 7. Germline V gives CDR1 MDHEN, CDR2 SYDVKM. CDR3 DNA sequence: TGTGCCAGCAGTTCGACAGGGGAGGTGACCTACGAGCAGTACTTC. Residues: CASSSTGEVTYEQYF.

The chain carries TRBV10-1 and TRBJ2-7; 8 bases agree with TRBD2. The trim removed 0 bases at V and 4 bases at J, leaving 5 bases unmatched. This CDR3 has 15 amino acids. The germline CDR1 and CDR2 sequences are WNHNN and SYGVQD (reference sequence). In DNA form, the CDR3 reads TGCGCCAGCAGTGAGTCGGTAGTAGCGGGGTACGAGCAGTACTTC. Its protein product is CASSESVVAGYEQYF.

The chain links TRBV6-4 to TRBJ1-2; 9 nucleotides match TRBD1. With 7 bases clipped from V and 4 bases from J, the junction kept 7 bases outside the gene matches. The CDR3 spans 14 residues. Germline CDR1 is MRHNA and CDR2 is SNTAGT. CDR3 in amino acids: CASKSGTGPYGYTF. CDR3 nucleotides: TGTGCCAGCAAATCCGGGACAGGGCCCTATGGCTACACCTTC.

The chain recombines TRBV4-1 with TRBJ2-2, with a tentative D call TRBD2 (5 bases). The germline gives CDR1 MGHRA, CDR2 YSYEKL. The CDR3 spans 18 residues. Trimming stripped 0 bases from V and 4 bases from J, with 18 bases between. The CDR3, as DNA: TGCGCCAGCAGCCAAGAGTCACTCCAGCGGTCTATCACCGGGGAGCTGTTTTTT. It is translated as CASSQESLQRSITGELFF.

This clone was seen just once. The J gene is TRBJ2-5, the V gene TRBV5-1; TRBD1 might be the D (6 bases). This CDR3 contains 14 residues. The V end was cut by 0 bases, the J end by 5 bases, with 11 bases between. From germline, CDR1 is SGHRS and CDR2 YFSETQ. The CDR3: CASSLAQGSETQYF. The CDR3 DNA follows: TGCGCCAGCAGCTTGGCACAGGGTAGCGAGACCCAGTACTTC.

The chain links TRBV24-1 to TRBJ2-2; 7 bases agree with TRBD1. Per germline, CDR1 KGHDR and CDR2 SFDVKD. This CDR3 spans 18 amino acids. With 3 bases clipped from V and 3 bases from J, the junction kept 12 bases outside the gene matches. CDR3 sequence (DNA): TGTGCCACCAGTGATCCATCCCGGACAGGCTTTGACACCGGGGAGCTGTTTTTT. Its protein is CATSDPSRTGFDTGELFF.

J is TRBJ2-5 and V is TRBV5-6; D is possibly TRBD2 (6 bases). Germline assignment: CDR1 SGHDT and CDR2 YYEEEE. Trimming pared 3 bases from V and 5 bases from J, leaving 20 bases between. The CDR3 contains 16 residues. The CDR3 loop is CASSSPFGSGSETQYF. CDR3 DNA sequence: TGTGCCAGCAGCTCACCTTTTGGTAGCGGCTCGGAGACCCAGTACTTC.

V and J are TRBV20-1 and TRBJ1-5; weak D call: TRBD1 (6 bases). Trimming took 3 bases from V and 6 from J, leaving 9 bases between them. The germline V gene has CDR1 DFQATT and CDR2 SNEGSKA (reference sequence). The CDR3 loop spans 12 amino acids. The CDR3: CSASFRGQPQHF. The CDR3 coding sequence is TGCAGTGCTAGTTTCAGGGGTCAGCCCCAGCATTTT.

The chain employs TRBV20-1 and TRBJ1-5; 8 bases agree with TRBD1. Trimming at V came to 3 bases and at J to 6 bases, leaving 7 bases not matched to a gene. CDR3 length: 14 amino acids. Germline CDR1 DFQATT, CDR2 SNEGSKA (reference sequence). The CDR3 sequence is CSASETGAGQPQHF. DNA for the CDR3: TGCAGTGCTAGTGAGACAGGGGCGGGTCAGCCCCAGCATTTT.

This clone was seen once. This chain's CDR3 is CASSLWGGPQTQYF. The CDR3 bases are TGTGCCAGCAGCTTATGGGGGGGCCCCCAGACCCAGTACTTC. The chain has TRBV7-2 and TRBJ2-5; D perhaps matches TRBD2 (7 bases). This CDR3 has 14 residues. Germline assignment: CDR1 SGHTA and CDR2 FQGNSA. The germline V and J ends were trimmed by 2 bases and 6 bases, with 13 bases remaining between them.

V is TRBV7-3 and J is TRBJ2-3; 8 bases are a match to TRBD2. Germline assignment: CDR1 SGHTA and CDR2 FQGTGA. The CDR3 loop spans 16 amino acids. V dropped 5 bases and J dropped 2; count of bases not matched to a gene: 9. CDR3 nucleotide sequence: TGTGCCAGCAGCCTCTCGCGGCGGGGGGCCACAGATACGCAGTATTTT. Translated: CASSLSRRGATDTQYF.

This clone was seen only a few times. This chain uses TRBV2 with TRBJ2-2; tentatively, D is TRBD2 (5 bases). Germline V gene lookup returns CDR1 SNHLY and CDR2 FYNNEI. The CDR3 runs 13 residues. Trimming removed 3 bases at V and 6 bases at J, with 8 bases between. The CDR3 sequence is CASSDERAGELFF. In DNA, the CDR3 is TGTGCCAGCAGTGATGAGAGGGCCGGGGAGCTGTTTTTT.

V is TRBV2 and J is TRBJ1-1, with 8 bases fitting TRBD1. The CDR3 covers 15 residues. CDR1 and CDR2 from the germline V gene are SNHLY and FYNNEI. The ends lost 4 bases at V and 5 bases at J; junction bases unmatched: 9. CDR3 region: CASSARTGSRTEAFF. The CDR3 bases are TGTGCCAGCAGTGCGAGGACAGGGTCAAGGACTGAAGCTTTCTTT.

J is TRBJ2-1 and V is TRBV7-8; TRBD2 matches at 8 bases. The germline V gene encodes CDR1 SGHVS and CDR2 FQNEAQ. Trimming took 1 base from V and 6 from J; bases not matched to a gene: 11. CDR3 size: 17 residues. DNA of the CDR3: TGTGCCAGCAGCTTAGAGGGCCTAGCGGGCCAGGGCAATGAGCAGTTCTTC. Amino acids: CASSLEGLAGQGNEQFF.